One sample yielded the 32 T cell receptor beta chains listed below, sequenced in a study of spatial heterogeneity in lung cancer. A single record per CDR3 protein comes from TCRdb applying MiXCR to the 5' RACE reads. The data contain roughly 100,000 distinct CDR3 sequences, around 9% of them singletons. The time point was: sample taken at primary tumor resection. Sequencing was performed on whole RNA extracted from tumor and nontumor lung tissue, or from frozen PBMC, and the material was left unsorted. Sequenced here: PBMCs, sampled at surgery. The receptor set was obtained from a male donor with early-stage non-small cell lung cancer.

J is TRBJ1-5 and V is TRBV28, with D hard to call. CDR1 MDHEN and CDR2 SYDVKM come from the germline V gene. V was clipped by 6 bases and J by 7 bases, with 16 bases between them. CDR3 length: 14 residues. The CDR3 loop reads CASSPSGMLQPQHF. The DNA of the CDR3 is TGTGCCAGCAGCCCCTCGGGGATGTTGCAGCCCCAGCATTTT.

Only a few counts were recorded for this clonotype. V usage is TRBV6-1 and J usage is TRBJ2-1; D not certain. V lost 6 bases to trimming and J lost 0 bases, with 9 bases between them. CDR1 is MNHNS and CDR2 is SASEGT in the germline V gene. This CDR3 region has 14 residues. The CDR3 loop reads CASRSGSSYNEQFF. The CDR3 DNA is TGTGCCAGCAGGTCCGGGTCCTCCTACAATGAGCAGTTCTTC.

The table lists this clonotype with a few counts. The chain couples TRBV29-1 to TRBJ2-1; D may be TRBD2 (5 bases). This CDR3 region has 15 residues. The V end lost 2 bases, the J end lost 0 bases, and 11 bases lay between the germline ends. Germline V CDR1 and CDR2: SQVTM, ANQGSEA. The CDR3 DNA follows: TGCAGCGTTGAACCAGCGGTAAGCTCCTACAATGAGCAGTTCTTC. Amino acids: CSVEPAVSSYNEQFF.

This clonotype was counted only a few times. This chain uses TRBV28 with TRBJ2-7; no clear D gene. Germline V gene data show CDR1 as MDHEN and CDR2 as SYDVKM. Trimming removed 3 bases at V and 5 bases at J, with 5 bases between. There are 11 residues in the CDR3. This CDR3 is CASSFVDEQYF. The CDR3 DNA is TGTGCCAGCAGTTTCGTTGACGAGCAGTACTTC.

The CDR3 region is CASSELSGYEQFF. The CDR3 nucleotides are TGTGCCAGCAGTGAATTGTCGGGCTATGAGCAGTTCTTC. J is TRBJ2-1 and V is TRBV25-1; no clear D gene. This CDR3 is 13 amino acids long. V was pared by 1 base and J by 8 bases, with 9 bases between. Germline loops: CDR1 MGHDK, CDR2 SYGVNS.

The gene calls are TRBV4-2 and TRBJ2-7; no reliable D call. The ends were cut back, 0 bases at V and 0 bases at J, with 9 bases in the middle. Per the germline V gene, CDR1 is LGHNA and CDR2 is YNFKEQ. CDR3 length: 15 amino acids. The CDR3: CASSQEGWSSYEQYF. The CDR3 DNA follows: TGTGCCAGCAGCCAAGAGGGATGGAGCTCCTACGAGCAGTACTTC.

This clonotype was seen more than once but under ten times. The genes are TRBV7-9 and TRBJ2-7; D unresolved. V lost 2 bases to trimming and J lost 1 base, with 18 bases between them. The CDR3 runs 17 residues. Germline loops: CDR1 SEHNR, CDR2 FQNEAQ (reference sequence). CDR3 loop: CASSLFRSGRRSYEQYF. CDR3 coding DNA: TGTGCCAGCAGCTTATTTCGTTCCGGGCGCCGATCCTACGAGCAGTACTTC.

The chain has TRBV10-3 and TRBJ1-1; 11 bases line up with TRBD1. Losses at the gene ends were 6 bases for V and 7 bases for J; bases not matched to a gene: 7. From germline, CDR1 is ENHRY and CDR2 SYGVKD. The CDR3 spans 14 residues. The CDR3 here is CAISRTGGGLEAFF. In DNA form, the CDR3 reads TGTGCCATCAGCCGGACAGGGGGCGGTCTTGAAGCTTTCTTT.

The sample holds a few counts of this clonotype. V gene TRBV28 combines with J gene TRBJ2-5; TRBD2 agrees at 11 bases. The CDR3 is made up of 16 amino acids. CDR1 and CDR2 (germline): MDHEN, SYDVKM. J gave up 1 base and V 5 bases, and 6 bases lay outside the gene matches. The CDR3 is CASSVSLAGGQETQYF. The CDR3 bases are TGTGCCAGCAGTGTCTCCCTAGCGGGAGGCCAAGAGACCCAGTACTTC.

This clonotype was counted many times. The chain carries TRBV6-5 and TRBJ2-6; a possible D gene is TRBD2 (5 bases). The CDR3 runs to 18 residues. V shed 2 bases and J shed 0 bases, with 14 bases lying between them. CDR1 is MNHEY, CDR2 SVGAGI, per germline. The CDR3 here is CASSYTQVTNSGANVLTF. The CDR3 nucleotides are TGTGCCAGCAGTTACACCCAGGTGACTAACTCTGGGGCCAACGTCCTGACTTTC.

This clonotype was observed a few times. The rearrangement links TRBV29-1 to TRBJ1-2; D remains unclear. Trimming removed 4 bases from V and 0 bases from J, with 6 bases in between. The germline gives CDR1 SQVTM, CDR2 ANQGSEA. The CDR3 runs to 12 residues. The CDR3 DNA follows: TGCAGCGTTGTAACAGCTAACTATGGCTACACCTTC. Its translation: CSVVTANYGYTF. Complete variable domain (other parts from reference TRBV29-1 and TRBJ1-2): SAVISQKPSRDICQRGTSLTIQCQVDSQVTMMFWYRQQPGQSLTLIATANQGSEATYESGFVIDKFPISRPNLTFSTLTVSNMSPEDSSIYLCSVVTANYGYTFGSGTRLTVV.

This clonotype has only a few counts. The CDR3 loop reads CASSTGTGNEKLFF. The CDR3 DNA sequence: TGCGCCAGCTCGACCGGGACAGGGAATGAAAAACTGTTTTTT. This sequence joins TRBV5-1 and TRBJ1-4; 9 bases are a match to TRBD1. The V and J ends lost 7 bases and 5 bases, in that order; junction bases with no gene match: 6. The CDR3 extends over 14 amino acids. The germline V gene encodes CDR1 SGHRS and CDR2 YFSETQ.

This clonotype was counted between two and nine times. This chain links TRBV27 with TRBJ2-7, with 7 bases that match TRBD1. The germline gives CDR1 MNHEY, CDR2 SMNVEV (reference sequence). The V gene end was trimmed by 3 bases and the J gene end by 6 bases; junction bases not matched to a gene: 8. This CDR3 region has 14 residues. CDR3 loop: CASSFRGTSGEQYF. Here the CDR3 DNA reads TGTGCCAGCAGTTTCAGGGGGACGTCCGGCGAGCAGTACTTC.

The CDR3 sequence: CASSYKGLLNTEAFF. The CDR3, as DNA: TGTGCCAGCAGTTACAAGGGTCTACTGAACACTGAAGCTTTCTTT. This chain uses TRBV6-5 with TRBJ1-1; unclear D gene. The CDR3 consists of 15 residues. The V end was cut by 2 bases, the J end by 0 bases, with 10 bases between. CDR1 and CDR2 from the germline V gene are MNHEY and SVGAGI.

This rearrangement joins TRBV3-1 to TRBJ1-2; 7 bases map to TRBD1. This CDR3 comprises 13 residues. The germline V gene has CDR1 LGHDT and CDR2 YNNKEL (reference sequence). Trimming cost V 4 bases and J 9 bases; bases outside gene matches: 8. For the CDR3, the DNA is TGTGCCAGCAGCCTACCGGGACAGATGCGCTACACCTTC. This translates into CASSLPGQMRYTF.

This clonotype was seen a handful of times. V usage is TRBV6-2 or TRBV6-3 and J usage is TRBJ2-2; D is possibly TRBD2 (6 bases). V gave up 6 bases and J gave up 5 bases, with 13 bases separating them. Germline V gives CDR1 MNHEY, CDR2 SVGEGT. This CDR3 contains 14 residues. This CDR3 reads CASRRLGSTGELFF. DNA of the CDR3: TGTGCCAGCAGGAGACTAGGATCTACCGGGGAGCTGTTTTTT.

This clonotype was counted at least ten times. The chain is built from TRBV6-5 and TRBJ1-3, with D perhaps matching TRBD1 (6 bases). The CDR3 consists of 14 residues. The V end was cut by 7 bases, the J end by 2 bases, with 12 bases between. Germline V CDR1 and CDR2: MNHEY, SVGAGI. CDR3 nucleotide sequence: TGTGCCAGCATCGACAGGACCGCTGGAAACACCATATATTTT. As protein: CASIDRTAGNTIYF.

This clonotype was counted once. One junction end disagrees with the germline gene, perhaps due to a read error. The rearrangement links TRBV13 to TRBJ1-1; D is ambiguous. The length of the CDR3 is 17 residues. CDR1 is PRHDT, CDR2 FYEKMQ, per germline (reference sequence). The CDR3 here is CASSSIGGFLGNTEALF. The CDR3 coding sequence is TGTGCCAGCAGCTCGATAGGCGGTTTTTTGGGGAACACTGAAGCTTTGTTT.

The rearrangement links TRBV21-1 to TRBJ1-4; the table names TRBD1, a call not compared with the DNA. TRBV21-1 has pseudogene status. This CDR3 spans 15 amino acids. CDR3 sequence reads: CASSKLPGVNEKLFF. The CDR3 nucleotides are TGTGCCAGCAGCAAACTTCCAGGGGTTAATGAAAAACTGTTTTTT.

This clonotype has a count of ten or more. The CDR3: CASSSGFHQPQHF. The DNA for the CDR3 is TGTGCCAGCAGTTCAGGGTTTCATCAGCCCCAGCATTTT. The chain has TRBV6-2 or TRBV6-3 and TRBJ1-5; D perhaps matches TRBD1 (5 bases). Trimming shortened V by 4 bases and J by 5 bases, and 9 bases separated the two germline ends. The germline V gene encodes CDR1 MNHEY and CDR2 SVGEGT. The CDR3 runs 13 residues.

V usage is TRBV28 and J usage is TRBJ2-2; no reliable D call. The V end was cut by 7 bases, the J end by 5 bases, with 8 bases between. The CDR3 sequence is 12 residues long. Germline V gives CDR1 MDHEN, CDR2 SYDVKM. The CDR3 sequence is CASTRLTGELFF. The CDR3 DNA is TGTGCCAGCACCCGGCTTACCGGGGAGCTGTTTTTT.

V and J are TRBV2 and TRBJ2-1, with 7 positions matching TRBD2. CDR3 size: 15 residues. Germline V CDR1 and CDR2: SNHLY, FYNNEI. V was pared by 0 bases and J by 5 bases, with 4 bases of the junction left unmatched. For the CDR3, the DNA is TGTGCCAGCAGTGAAGCCGGGAGGAGCAACAATGAGCAGTTCTTC. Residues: CASSEAGRSNNEQFF.

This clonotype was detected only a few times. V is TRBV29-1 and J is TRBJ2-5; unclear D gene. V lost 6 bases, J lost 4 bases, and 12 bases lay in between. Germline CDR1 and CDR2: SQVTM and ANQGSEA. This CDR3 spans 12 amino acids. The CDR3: CSVHSGPETQYF. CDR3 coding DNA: TGCAGCGTACATTCTGGACCAGAGACCCAGTACTTC.

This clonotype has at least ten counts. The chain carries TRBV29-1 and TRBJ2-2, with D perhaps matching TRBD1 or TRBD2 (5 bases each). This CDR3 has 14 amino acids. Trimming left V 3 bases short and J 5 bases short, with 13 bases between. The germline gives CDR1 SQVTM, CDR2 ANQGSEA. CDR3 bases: TGCAGCGTTGAGGGGGAGCCGAGGACCGGGGAGCTGTTTTTT. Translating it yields CSVEGEPRTGELFF.

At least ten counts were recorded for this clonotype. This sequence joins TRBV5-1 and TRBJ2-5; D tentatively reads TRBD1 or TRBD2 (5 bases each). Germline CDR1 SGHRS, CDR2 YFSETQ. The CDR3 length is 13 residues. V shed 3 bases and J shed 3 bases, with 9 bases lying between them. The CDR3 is CASSSGTEETQYF. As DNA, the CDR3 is TGCGCCAGCAGCTCAGGGACGGAAGAGACCCAGTACTTC. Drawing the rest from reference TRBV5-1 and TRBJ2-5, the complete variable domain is KAGVTQTPRYLIKTRGQQVTLSCSPISGHRSVSWYQQTPGQGLQFLFEYFSETQRNKGNFPGRFSGRQFSNSRSEMNVSTLELGDSALYLCASSSGTEETQYFGPGTRLLVL.

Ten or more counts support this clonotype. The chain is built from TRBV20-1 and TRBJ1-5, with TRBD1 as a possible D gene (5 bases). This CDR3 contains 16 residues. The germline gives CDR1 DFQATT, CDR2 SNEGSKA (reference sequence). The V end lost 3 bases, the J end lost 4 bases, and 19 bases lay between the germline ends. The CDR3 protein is CSASFLSRVGNQPQHF. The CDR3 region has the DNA TGCAGTGCTAGCTTCCTCAGCAGGGTTGGGAATCAGCCCCAGCATTTT.

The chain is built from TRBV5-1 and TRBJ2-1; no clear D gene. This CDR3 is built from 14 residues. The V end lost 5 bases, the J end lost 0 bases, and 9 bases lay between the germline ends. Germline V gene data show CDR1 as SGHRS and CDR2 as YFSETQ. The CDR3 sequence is CASSVASSYNEQFF. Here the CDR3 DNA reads TGCGCCAGCAGTGTGGCTAGCTCCTACAATGAGCAGTTCTTC. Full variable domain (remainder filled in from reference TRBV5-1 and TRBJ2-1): KAGVTQTPRYLIKTRGQQVTLSCSPISGHRSVSWYQQTPGQGLQFLFEYFSETQRNKGNFPGRFSGRQFSNSRSEMNVSTLELGDSALYLCASSVASSYNEQFFGPGTRLTVL.

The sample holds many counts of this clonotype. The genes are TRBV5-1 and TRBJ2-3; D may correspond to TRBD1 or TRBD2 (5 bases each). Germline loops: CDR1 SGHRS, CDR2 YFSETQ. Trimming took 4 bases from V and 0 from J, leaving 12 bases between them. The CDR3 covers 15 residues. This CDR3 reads CASSGRDGSTDTQYF. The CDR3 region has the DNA TGCGCCAGCAGCGGCCGGGACGGAAGCACAGATACGCAGTATTTT.

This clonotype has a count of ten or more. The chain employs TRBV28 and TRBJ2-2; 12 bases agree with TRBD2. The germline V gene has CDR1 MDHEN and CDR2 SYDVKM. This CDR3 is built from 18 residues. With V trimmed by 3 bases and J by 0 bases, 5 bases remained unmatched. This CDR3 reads CASSLGLAGGANTGELFF. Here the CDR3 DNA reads TGTGCCAGCAGTTTGGGGCTAGCGGGAGGGGCGAACACCGGGGAGCTGTTTTTT.

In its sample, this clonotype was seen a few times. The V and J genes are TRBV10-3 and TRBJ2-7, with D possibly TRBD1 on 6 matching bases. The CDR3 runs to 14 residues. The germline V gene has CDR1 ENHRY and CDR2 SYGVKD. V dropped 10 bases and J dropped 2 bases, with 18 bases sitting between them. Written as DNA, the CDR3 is TGTGCCACCGCCGAGCAGGGGCGGACCTACGAGCAGTACTTC. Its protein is CATAEQGRTYEQYF.

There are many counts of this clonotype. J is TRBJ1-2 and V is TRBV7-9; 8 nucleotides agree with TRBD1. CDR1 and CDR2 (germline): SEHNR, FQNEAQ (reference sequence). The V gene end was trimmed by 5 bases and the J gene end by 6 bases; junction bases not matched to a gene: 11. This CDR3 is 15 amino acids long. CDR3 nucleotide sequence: TGTGCCAGCAGCGTGGCCGGGACAGGAGAACATGGCTACACCTTC. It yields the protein CASSVAGTGEHGYTF.

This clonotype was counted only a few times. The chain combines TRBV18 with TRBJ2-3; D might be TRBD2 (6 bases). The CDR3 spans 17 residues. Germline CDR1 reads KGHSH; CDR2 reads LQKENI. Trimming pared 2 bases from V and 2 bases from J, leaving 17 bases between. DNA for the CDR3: TGTGCCAGCTCACCAGTTCCGGCTAGCGAGACCACAGATACGCAGTATTTT. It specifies CASSPVPASETTDTQYF.